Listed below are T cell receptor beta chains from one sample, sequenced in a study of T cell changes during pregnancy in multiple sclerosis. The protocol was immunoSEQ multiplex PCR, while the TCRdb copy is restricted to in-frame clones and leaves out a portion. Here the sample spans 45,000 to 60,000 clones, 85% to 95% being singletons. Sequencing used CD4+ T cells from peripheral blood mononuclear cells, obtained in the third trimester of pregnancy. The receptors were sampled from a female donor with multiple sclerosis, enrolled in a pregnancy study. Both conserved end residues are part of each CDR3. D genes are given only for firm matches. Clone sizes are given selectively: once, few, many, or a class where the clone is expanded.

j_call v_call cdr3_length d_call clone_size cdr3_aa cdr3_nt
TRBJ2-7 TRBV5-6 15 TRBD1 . CASSLSKTGIYEQYF TGTGCCAGCAGCTTGTCTAAGACAGGGATTTACGAGCAGTACTTC
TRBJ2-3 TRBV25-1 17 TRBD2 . CASSDASGGRSTDTQYF TGTGCCAGCAGTGATGCTAGCGGGGGGCGGAGCACAGATACGCAGTATTTT
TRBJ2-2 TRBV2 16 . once CASSEARGRGTGELFF TGTGCCAGCAGTGAGGCGAGGGGGAGGGGCACCGGGGAGCTGTTTTTT
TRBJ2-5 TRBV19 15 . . CASSRLRVREETQYF TGTGCCAGTAGCCGCCTGCGGGTAAGAGAAGAGACCCAGTACTTC
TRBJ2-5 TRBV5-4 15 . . CASSLGGGYGGTQYF TGTGCCAGCAGCTTGGGGGGCGGGTACGGGGGGACCCAGTACTTC
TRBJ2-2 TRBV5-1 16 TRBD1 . CASSPGGTGDSGELFF TGCGCCAGCAGCCCGGGGGGGACAGGGGACTCCGGGGAGCTGTTTTTT
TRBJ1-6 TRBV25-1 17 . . CASSNPGTSSYNSPLHF TGTGCCAGCAGTAATCCCGGGACTAGCTCCTATAATTCACCCCTCCACTTT
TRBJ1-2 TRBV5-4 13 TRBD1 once CASSLQGAGGYTF TGTGCCAGCAGCCTACAGGGGGCAGGGGGCTACACCTTC
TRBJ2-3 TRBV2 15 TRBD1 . CASSVGTGRTDTQYF TGTGCCAGCAGTGTGGGGACAGGGAGGACAGATACGCAGTATTTT
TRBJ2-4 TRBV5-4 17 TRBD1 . CASRDSRDSPERDIQYF TGTGCCAGCAGAGACTCCCGGGACAGCCCCGAAAGGGACATTCAGTACTTC
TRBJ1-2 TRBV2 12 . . CASSAFGDGYTF TGTGCCAGCAGTGCCTTCGGTGATGGCTACACCTTC
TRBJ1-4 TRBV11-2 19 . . CASSLLGRGVAATNEKLFF TGTGCCAGCAGCTTATTGGGGCGGGGGGTGGCCGCCACTAATGAAAAACTGTTTTTT
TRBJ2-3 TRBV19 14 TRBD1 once CASRKGASTDTQYF TGTGCCAGTCGGAAGGGGGCTAGCACAGATACGCAGTATTTT
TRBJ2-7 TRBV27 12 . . CASSSPTYEQYF TGTGCCAGCAGTTCCCCCACCTACGAGCAGTACTTC
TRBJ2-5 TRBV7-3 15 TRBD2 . CASSATSGAQETQYF TGTGCCAGCAGCGCCACTAGCGGGGCCCAGGAGACCCAGTACTTC
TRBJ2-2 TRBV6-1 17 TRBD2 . CASSALAGGGDTGELFF TGTGCCAGCAGTGCCCTAGCGGGGGGAGGGGACACCGGGGAGCTGTTTTTT
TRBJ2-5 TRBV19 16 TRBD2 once CASSAQLAGGQETQYF TGTGCCAGTAGTGCCCAACTAGCGGGGGGACAAGAGACCCAGTACTTC
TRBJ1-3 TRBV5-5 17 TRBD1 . CASSLTPGTGAGNTIYF TGTGCCAGCAGCCTAACACCCGGGACAGGGGCTGGAAACACCATATATTTT
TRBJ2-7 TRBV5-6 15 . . CASSLIARNSYEQYF TGTGCCAGCAGCTTAATAGCACGGAACTCCTACGAGCAGTACTTC
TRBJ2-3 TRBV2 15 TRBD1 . CASSGTGGIIDTQYF TGTGCCAGCAGTGGGACAGGCGGAATTATCGATACGCAGTATTTT
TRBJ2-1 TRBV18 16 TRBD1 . CASSPLDRVVYNEQFF TGTGCCAGCTCACCACTGGACAGGGTCGTTTACAATGAGCAGTTCTTC
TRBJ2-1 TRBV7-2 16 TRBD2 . CANPLAGEYGGDEQFF TGTGCCAACCCACTAGCGGGGGAATACGGGGGGGATGAGCAGTTCTTC
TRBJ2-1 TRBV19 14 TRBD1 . CASSRDRSYNEQFF TGTGCCAGTAGTCGGGACAGATCCTACAATGAGCAGTTCTTC
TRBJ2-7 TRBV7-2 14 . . CASTQTGISYEQYF TGTGCCAGCACCCAAACGGGTATCTCCTACGAGCAGTACTTC
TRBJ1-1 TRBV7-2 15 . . CASSLGRQPNTEAFF TGTGCCAGCAGCTTAGGCAGACAGCCGAACACTGAAGCTTTCTTT
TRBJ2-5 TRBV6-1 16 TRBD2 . CASSGMGLAEGETQYF TGTGCCAGCAGTGGCATGGGACTAGCGGAAGGAGAGACCCAGTACTTC
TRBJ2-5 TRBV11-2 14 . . CASSPGQGKETQYF TGTGCCAGCAGCCCCGGGCAGGGGAAAGAGACCCAGTACTTC
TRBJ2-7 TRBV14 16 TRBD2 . CASSQAGLAGGYEQYF TGTGCCAGCAGCCAAGCGGGACTAGCGGGGGGCTACGAGCAGTACTTC
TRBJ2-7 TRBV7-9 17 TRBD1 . CASSLSRTGRAFHEQYF TGTGCCAGCAGCTTAAGTAGGACAGGAAGAGCTTTTCACGAGCAGTACTTC
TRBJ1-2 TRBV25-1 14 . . CASSEWRGGLIYTF TGTGCCAGCAGTGAATGGAGGGGGGGGTTGATCTACACCTTC
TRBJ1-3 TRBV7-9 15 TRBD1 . CASSLGTVSGNTIYF TGTGCCAGCAGCCTAGGGACAGTCTCTGGAAACACCATATATTTT
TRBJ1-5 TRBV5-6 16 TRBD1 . CASSSPRDRGSQPQHF TGTGCCAGCAGCTCCCCACGGGACAGGGGTTCACAGCCCCAGCATTTT
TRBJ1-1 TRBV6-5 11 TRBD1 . CASRTGSEAFF TGTGCCAGCAGGACAGGGTCAGAAGCTTTCTTT
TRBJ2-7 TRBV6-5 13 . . CASRHRVSYEQYF TGTGCCAGCAGACACAGGGTCTCCTACGAGCAGTACTTC
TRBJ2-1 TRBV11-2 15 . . CASSFRRETYNEQFF TGTGCCAGCAGCTTTAGACGGGAGACCTACAATGAGCAGTTCTTC
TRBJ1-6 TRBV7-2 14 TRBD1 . CASSSGQGAFPLHF TGTGCCAGCAGCTCCGGACAGGGGGCTTTCCCCCTCCACTTT
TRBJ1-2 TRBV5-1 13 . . CASSFGGDYGYTF TGCGCCAGCAGCTTCGGGGGGGACTATGGCTACACCTTC